This TCR beta chain was observed in a study of T-cell reconstitution after alpha-beta-depleted transplantation in children. Findings and caveats of the study: After one year, T-cell counts and TCRbeta diversity mostly came from new T cells. The study reportedly traced alpha-beta T cells about two months after transplant to several hundred expanded graft clones. Where some patients showed high TCRbeta diversity at day 60, it came from recipient T cells and thymic progenitors that had survived.

This clonotype was detected ten times or more. Antigen specificity is unknown. For TCRbeta, the library was prepared with unique molecular identifiers. Each CDR3 protein is one row after TCRdb ran MiXCR on the PCR reads. The sample lists 75,000 to 80,000 distinct CDR3 sequences, 15% to 20% occurring once. This CDR3 has 14 residues. Looked up from germline, CDR1 is SNHLY and CDR2 is FYNNEI. V was clipped by 0 bases and J by 6 bases; unmatched bases: 1. The TCR originated in a male patient aged 2 to 10 who had a stem cell transplant for acute lymphoblastic leukemia, so the T cells may come from the graft donor. The rearrangement uses TRBV2 and TRBJ2-1; 8 bases fit TRBD1. This sample comprised PBMCs, mostly from graft donor cells, obtained 360 days after TCRalphabeta/CD19-depleted stem cell transplant. CDR3 nucleotides: TGTGCCAGCAGTGAAGCCACAGGGGGCAATGAGCAGTTCTTC. Its protein is CASSEATGGNEQFF. Using reference TRBV2 and TRBJ2-1 for the parts outside the CDR3, the full variable domain is EPEVTQTPSHQVTQMGQEVILRCVPISNHLYFYWYRQILGQKVEFLVSFYNNEISEKSEIFDDQFSVERPDGSNFTLKIRSTKLEDSAMYFCASSEATGGNEQFFGPGTRLTVL.